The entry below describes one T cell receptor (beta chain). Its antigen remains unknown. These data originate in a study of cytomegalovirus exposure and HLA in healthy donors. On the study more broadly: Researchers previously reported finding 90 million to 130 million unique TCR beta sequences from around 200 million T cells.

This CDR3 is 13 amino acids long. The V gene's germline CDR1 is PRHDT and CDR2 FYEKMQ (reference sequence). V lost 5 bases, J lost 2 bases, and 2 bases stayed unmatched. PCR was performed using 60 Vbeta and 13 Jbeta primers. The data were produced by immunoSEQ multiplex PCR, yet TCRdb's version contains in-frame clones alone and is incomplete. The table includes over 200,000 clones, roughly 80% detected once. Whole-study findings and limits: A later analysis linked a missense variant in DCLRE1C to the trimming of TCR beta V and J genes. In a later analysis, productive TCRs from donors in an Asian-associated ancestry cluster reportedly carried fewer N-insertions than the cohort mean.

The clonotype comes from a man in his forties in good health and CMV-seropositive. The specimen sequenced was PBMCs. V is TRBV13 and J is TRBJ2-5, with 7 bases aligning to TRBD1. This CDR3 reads CASSAQGQETQYF. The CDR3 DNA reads TGTGCCAGCAGCGCACAGGGGCAAGAGACCCAGTACTTC.